The 29 T cell receptor beta chains reported below all come from one sample, sequenced in a study of T-cell memory formation after mild COVID-19. TCRdb called the 5' RACE reads again in MiXCR, with one record for every CDR3 protein. The repertoire holds about 180,000 distinct CDR3 sequences, with approximately 17% as singletons. Sequencing was done on a sample of PBMCs or a T cell subset sorted from them (not recorded which). Receptor source: a young man who had mild COVID-19 (a few samples of this study predate the infection). Cell type and time point are not known.

This clonotype has only a few counts. This chain connects TRBV6-2 or TRBV6-3 to TRBJ2-3, with a weak D call TRBD2 (7 bases). CDR1 is MNHEY, CDR2 SVGEGT, per germline. The length of the CDR3 is 15 residues. The V and J ends lost 0 bases and 4 bases respectively, with 11 bases between them. The DNA for the CDR3 is TGTGCCAGCAGTTACTCGAGGGAGGGGGCAGATACGCAGTATTTT. It translates to CASSYSREGADTQYF.

The V call is TRBV12-3 or TRBV12-4, the J call TRBJ2-7; 10 bases are a match to TRBD1. The CDR3 extends over 15 amino acids. With V trimmed by 5 bases and J by 2 bases, 6 bases remained unmatched. CDR3 sequence: CASSIGTGVAYEQYV. CDR3 coding DNA: TGTGCCAGCAGTATAGGGACAGGGGTTGCCTACGAGCAGTACGTC.

The chain couples TRBV20-1 to TRBJ2-3; 16 bases line up with TRBD2. The CDR3 runs 15 residues. Germline V gene lookup returns CDR1 DFQATT and CDR2 SNEGSKA (reference sequence). The V and J ends lost 3 bases and 6 bases, in that order; junction bases with no gene match: 3. This chain's CDR3 is CSARGLAGGLDTQYF. The CDR3 nucleotides are TGCAGTGCTAGGGGACTAGCGGGGGGGCTGGATACGCAGTATTTT.

The chain recombines TRBV5-1 with TRBJ2-5; 8 bases match TRBD1. Germline V CDR1 and CDR2: SGHRS, YFSETQ. Trimming took 0 bases from V and 5 from J; bases not matched to a gene: 6. This CDR3 is 15 amino acids long. This chain's CDR3 is CASSLGAGGRETQYF. CDR3 coding DNA: TGCGCCAGCAGCTTGGGGGCAGGGGGCCGGGAGACCCAGTACTTC.

The chain links TRBV5-4 to TRBJ1-4; 10 bases line up with TRBD1. The CDR3 length is 15 residues. Trimming took 3 bases from V and 12 from J; bases not matched to a gene: 11. Germline V CDR1 and CDR2: SGHNT, YYREEE (reference sequence). The CDR3, as DNA: TGTGCCAGCAGCTCCCGGGACAGGGGCCGCCAAGAACTGTTTTTT. This sequence encodes CASSSRDRGRQELFF.

This chain connects TRBV6-2 or TRBV6-3 to TRBJ1-1, with a tentative D call TRBD1 (5 bases). The V end was cut by 6 bases, the J end by 1 base, with 12 bases between. CDR3 length equals 14 residues. CDR1 and CDR2 (germline): MNHEY, SVGEGT. The CDR3 region has the DNA TGTGCCAGCAGACACCAGGGCGCGAACACTGAAGCTTTCTTT. Amino acids: CASRHQGANTEAFF.

This clonotype appeared a few times. The chain combines TRBV6-5 with TRBJ2-7; 8 positions match TRBD1. This CDR3 region has 15 residues. Germline values: CDR1 MNHEY, CDR2 SVGAGI. V trimming: 0 bases; J trimming: 2 bases; junction bases outside the gene matches: 3. The CDR3: CASSYSLTGAYEQYF. CDR3 bases: TGTGCCAGCAGTTACTCACTGACAGGGGCCTACGAGCAGTACTTC.

This clonotype was counted only a few times. The chain is built from TRBV5-1 and TRBJ1-2; 10 bases fit TRBD1. J was trimmed by 0 bases and V by 3 bases; bases with no gene match: 11. Germline V gene sequence: CDR1 SGHRS, CDR2 YFSETQ. The CDR3 covers 18 residues. This CDR3 is CASSSFSGTGVPNYGYTF. CDR3 nucleotides: TGCGCCAGCAGCTCCTTCAGTGGGACAGGGGTACCTAACTATGGCTACACCTTC.

The chain uses TRBV7-2 and TRBJ1-1; D gene ambiguous. The CDR3 loop spans 13 amino acids. V shed 1 base and J shed 5 bases, with 8 bases lying between them. CDR1 SGHTA and CDR2 FQGNSA come from the germline V gene. The chain's CDR3 is CASSLVFGTEAFF. The DNA of the CDR3 is TGTGCCAGCAGCTTAGTATTCGGTACTGAAGCTTTCTTT.

The V call is TRBV3-1, the J call TRBJ1-3; no reliable D call. Germline CDR1 is LGHDT and CDR2 is YNNKEL (reference sequence). V was trimmed by 7 bases and J by 1 base, leaving 5 bases between them. CDR3 length: 12 residues. CDR3 coding DNA: TGTGCCAGCATGGGTTCTGGAAACACCATATATTTT. It specifies CASMGSGNTIYF.

The V and J genes are TRBV4-2 and TRBJ2-1, with 10 bases that match TRBD2. The CDR3 consists of 15 residues. Germline CDR1 and CDR2: LGHNA and YNFKEQ. After removal of 7 bases from V and 4 bases from J, the junction contained 7 bases not matched to a gene. The CDR3 DNA sequence: TGTGCCAGCACCCCTAGCGGGGGCCAATACAATGAGCAGTTCTTC. This encodes CASTPSGGQYNEQFF.

This chain connects TRBV4-3 to TRBJ2-5; 7 positions agree with TRBD1. This CDR3 has 16 amino acids. J gave up 5 bases and V 0 bases, and 9 bases lay outside the gene matches. CDR1 and CDR2 (germline): LGHNA, YSLEER. CDR3 in amino acids: CASSQDLQGVGETQYF. In nucleotides, the CDR3 is TGCGCCAGCAGCCAAGATCTTCAGGGGGTTGGGGAGACCCAGTACTTC.

This rearrangement joins TRBV12-3 or TRBV12-4 to TRBJ2-3, with 9 bases fitting TRBD1. Trimming took 4 bases from V and 3 from J; bases not matched to a gene: 8. This CDR3 has 16 residues. The CDR3 sequence is CASSSLPGQGTDTQYF. CDR3 sequence (DNA): TGTGCCAGCAGTTCACTTCCGGGACAGGGAACAGATACGCAGTATTTT.

The chain carries TRBV10-3 and TRBJ2-1, with D tentatively TRBD1 (6 bases). Germline V lookup: CDR1 ENHRY, CDR2 SYGVKD. This CDR3 comprises 13 residues. V was cut by 2 bases and J by 12 bases, with 14 bases left in between. CDR3 sequence: CAISEPEAGVQFF. The CDR3 coding sequence is TGTGCCATCAGTGAGCCGGAGGCAGGGGTGCAGTTCTTC.

The J gene is TRBJ2-4, the V gene TRBV15; a weak D match, TRBD1 (6 bases). Trimming cost V 0 bases and J 8 bases, with 14 bases left between them. The germline V gene encodes CDR1 LNHNV and CDR2 YYDKDF (reference sequence). This CDR3 comprises 15 residues. As DNA, the CDR3 is TGTGCCACCAGCAGAGATAGGCAGGGGAAGGACATTCAGTACTTC. Translated, it gives CATSRDRQGKDIQYF.

This clonotype appeared a few times. The genes are TRBV10-2 and TRBJ2-2; 7 bases align to TRBD1. From germline, CDR1 is WSHSY and CDR2 SAAADI. This CDR3 region has 15 residues. V was clipped by 3 bases and J by 2 bases; unmatched bases: 3. In nucleotides, the CDR3 is TGCGCCAGCAGTGATGGGACAGCCAACACCGGGGAGCTGTTTTTT. Translated, it gives CASSDGTANTGELFF.

In this sample, this clonotype turned up a few times. The J gene is TRBJ1-1, the V gene TRBV27; D is possibly TRBD1 (5 bases). This CDR3 is 17 amino acids long. The germline V gene encodes CDR1 MNHEY and CDR2 SMNVEV (reference sequence). V was pared by 2 bases and J by 1 base, with 17 bases between. The CDR3 is CASSLLPGRSSNTEAFF. CDR3 sequence (DNA): TGTGCCAGCAGTTTACTCCCGGGACGGAGTTCGAACACTGAAGCTTTCTTT.

This clonotype was picked up a small number of times. This chain links TRBV20-1 with TRBJ1-1, with D perhaps matching TRBD1 (5 bases). Deletions cut 3 bases from V and 1 base from J, with 9 bases between. The CDR3 loop spans 13 amino acids. The germline CDR1 and CDR2 sequences are DFQATT and SNEGSKA (reference sequence). The CDR3 region is CSASRQGNTEAFF. The CDR3 coding sequence is TGCAGTGCTAGCCGCCAGGGGAACACTGAAGCTTTCTTT.

This clonotype was recorded a few times. The chain is built from TRBV7-6 and TRBJ2-3; D uncertain. The CDR3 loop spans 13 amino acids. Germline assignment: CDR1 SGHVS and CDR2 FNYEAQ. V lost 3 bases, J lost 3 bases, and 7 bases lay in between. This CDR3 is CASSFARTDTQYF. In nucleotides, the CDR3 is TGTGCCAGCAGCTTTGCCAGGACAGATACGCAGTATTTT.

The V and J genes are TRBV29-1 and TRBJ2-5, with D possibly TRBD2 on 5 matching bases. The CDR3 length is 13 residues. Germline lookup yields CDR1 SQVTM and CDR2 ANQGSEA. Trimming stripped 4 bases from V and 5 bases from J, with 14 bases between. CDR3 sequence reads: CSVVGGSEETQYF. In DNA, the CDR3 is TGCAGCGTTGTTGGAGGATCCGAGGAGACCCAGTACTTC.

The chain recombines TRBV7-9 with TRBJ1-1, with D unresolved. The V and J ends lost 1 base and 5 bases respectively, with 8 bases between them. CDR1 is SEHNR, CDR2 FQNEAQ, per germline (reference sequence). The CDR3 contains 13 residues. The CDR3 region has the DNA TGTGCCAGCAGCTTAGGGGGTATGACTGAAGCTTTCTTT. This sequence encodes CASSLGGMTEAFF.

The rearrangement links TRBV5-1 to TRBJ1-4; D not resolved. This CDR3 is 13 amino acids long. Trimming shortened V by 0 bases and J by 6 bases, and 6 bases separated the two germline ends. The V gene's germline CDR1 is SGHRS and CDR2 YFSETQ. Here the CDR3 DNA reads TGCGCCAGCAGCTTGGCCCCGGATGAAAAACTGTTTTTT. Protein product: CASSLAPDEKLFF.

This chain uses TRBV29-1 with TRBJ1-2; 7 nucleotides match TRBD1. Germline V gene sequence: CDR1 SQVTM, CDR2 ANQGSEA. Germline trimming cut 7 bases from V and 3 bases from J; bases unmatched to any gene: 8. The CDR3 is 13 amino acids. CDR3 nucleotide sequence: TGCAGCGCCGACTCAGACAGGGACTATGGCTACACCTTC. It codes for CSADSDRDYGYTF.

The V and J genes are TRBV4-1 and TRBJ2-6, with D hard to call. This CDR3 contains 13 residues. V lost 2 bases to trimming and J lost 1 base, with 0 bases between them. CDR1 and CDR2 (germline): MGHRA, YSYEKL. The CDR3 loop is CASSQSGANVLTF. The CDR3, as DNA: TGCGCCAGCAGCCAATCTGGGGCCAACGTCCTGACTTTC.

This clonotype was found many times. The chain carries TRBV5-1 and TRBJ2-3; D gene uncertain. Trimming took 0 bases from V and 2 from J, leaving 10 bases between them. CDR1 and CDR2 (germline): SGHRS, YFSETQ. The CDR3 has 15 residues. The CDR3 DNA follows: TGCGCCAGCAGCTTGGGACACCCTAACACAGATACGCAGTATTTT. It specifies CASSLGHPNTDTQYF.

This chain connects TRBV6-2 or TRBV6-3 to TRBJ1-5, with TRBD1 identical over 7 bases. Germline CDR1 and CDR2: MNHEY and SVGEGT. The CDR3 has 14 residues. V shed 5 bases, J shed 4 bases, and the junction held 5 bases outside the gene matches. This CDR3 is CASSDRERNQPQHF. For the CDR3, the DNA is TGTGCCAGCAGTGACAGGGAACGGAATCAGCCCCAGCATTTT.

The chain employs TRBV7-8 and TRBJ2-3; perhaps TRBD1 as D (5 bases). V was clipped by 1 base and J by 4 bases, with 18 bases between them. This CDR3 spans 17 amino acids. Germline V lookup: CDR1 SGHVS, CDR2 FQNEAQ. The CDR3 region is CASSLVQGFFIADTQYF. CDR3 DNA sequence: TGTGCCAGCAGCTTAGTGCAGGGATTCTTCATCGCAGATACGCAGTATTTT.

The chain recombines TRBV6-1 with TRBJ2-7, with D unresolved. Looked up from germline, CDR1 is MNHNS and CDR2 is SASEGT. The length of the CDR3 is 16 residues. V dropped 4 bases and J dropped 6 bases, with 22 bases sitting between them. The chain's CDR3 is CASSARSKRNSGEQYV. The CDR3 region has the DNA TGTGCCAGCAGTGCCCGGAGCAAAAGGAACTCAGGCGAGCAGTACGTC.

This rearrangement joins TRBV4-2 to TRBJ1-2; D gene uncertain. V shed 3 bases and J shed 2 bases, with 13 bases lying between them. Germline CDR1 reads LGHNA; CDR2 reads YNFKEQ. There are 15 residues in the CDR3. The CDR3 DNA reads as TGTGCCAGCAGCCAGGGCGTGCAGACCAACTATGGCTACACCTTC. It translates to CASSQGVQTNYGYTF.